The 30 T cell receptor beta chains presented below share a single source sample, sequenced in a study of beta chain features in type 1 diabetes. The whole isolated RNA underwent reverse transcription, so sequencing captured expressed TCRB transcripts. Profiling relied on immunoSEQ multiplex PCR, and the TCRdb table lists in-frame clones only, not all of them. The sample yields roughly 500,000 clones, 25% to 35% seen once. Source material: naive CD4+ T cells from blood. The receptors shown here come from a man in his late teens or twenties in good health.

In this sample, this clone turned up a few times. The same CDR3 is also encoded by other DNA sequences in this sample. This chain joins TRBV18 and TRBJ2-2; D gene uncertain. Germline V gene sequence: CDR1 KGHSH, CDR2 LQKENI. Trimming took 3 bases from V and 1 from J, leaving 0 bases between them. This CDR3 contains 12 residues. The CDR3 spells CASSPNTGELFF. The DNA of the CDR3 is TGTGCCAGCTCACCGAACACCGGGGAGCTGTTTTTT.

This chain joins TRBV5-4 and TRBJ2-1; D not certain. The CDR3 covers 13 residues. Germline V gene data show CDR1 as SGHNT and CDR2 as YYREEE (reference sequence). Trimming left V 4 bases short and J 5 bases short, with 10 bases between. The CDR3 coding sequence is TGTGCCAGCAGCAGCGACGCACACAATGAGCAGTTCTTC. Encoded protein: CASSSDAHNEQFF.

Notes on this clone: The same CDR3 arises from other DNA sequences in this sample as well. The CDR3 protein is CAISEGGETQYF. The CDR3 nucleotides are TGTGCCATCAGTGAGGGGGGTGAGACCCAGTACTTC. The chain recombines TRBV10-3 with TRBJ2-5; D tentatively reads TRBD1 or TRBD2 (5 bases each). Between the trimmed V and J ends, which lost 2 bases and 5 bases, there was a span of 6 bases. The CDR3 loop spans 12 amino acids. Germline V gene sequence: CDR1 ENHRY, CDR2 SYGVKD.

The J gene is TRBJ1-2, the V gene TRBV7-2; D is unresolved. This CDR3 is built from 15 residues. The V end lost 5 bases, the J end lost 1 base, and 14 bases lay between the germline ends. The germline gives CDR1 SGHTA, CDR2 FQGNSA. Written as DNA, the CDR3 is TGTGCCAGCAGCGCCACAAGCACTATTAACTATGGCTACACCTTC. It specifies CASSATSTINYGYTF.

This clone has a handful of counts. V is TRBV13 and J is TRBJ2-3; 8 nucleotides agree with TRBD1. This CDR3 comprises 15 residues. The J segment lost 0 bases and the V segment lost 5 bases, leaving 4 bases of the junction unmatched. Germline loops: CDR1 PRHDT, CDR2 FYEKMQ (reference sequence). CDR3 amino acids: CASSPGQGSTDTQYF. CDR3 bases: TGTGCCAGCAGCCCCGGACAGGGCAGCACAGATACGCAGTATTTT. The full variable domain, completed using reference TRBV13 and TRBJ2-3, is AAGVIQSPRHLIKEKRETATLKCYPIPRHDTVYWYQQGPGQDPQFLISFYEKMQSDKGSIPDRFSAQQFSDYHSELNMSSLELGDSALYFCASSPGQGSTDTQYFGPGTRLTVL.

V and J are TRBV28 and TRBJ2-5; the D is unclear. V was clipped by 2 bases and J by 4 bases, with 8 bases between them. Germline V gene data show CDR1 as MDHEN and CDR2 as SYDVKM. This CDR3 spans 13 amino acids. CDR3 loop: CASSLPGRETQYF. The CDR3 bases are TGTGCCAGCAGTTTACCGGGTCGAGAGACCCAGTACTTC.

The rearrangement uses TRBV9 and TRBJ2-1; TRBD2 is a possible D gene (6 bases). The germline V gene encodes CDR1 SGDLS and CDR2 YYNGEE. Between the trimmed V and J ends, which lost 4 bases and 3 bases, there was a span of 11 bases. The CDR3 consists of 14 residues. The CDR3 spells CASSFGGLYNEQFF. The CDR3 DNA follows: TGTGCCAGCAGCTTCGGGGGACTCTACAATGAGCAGTTCTTC.

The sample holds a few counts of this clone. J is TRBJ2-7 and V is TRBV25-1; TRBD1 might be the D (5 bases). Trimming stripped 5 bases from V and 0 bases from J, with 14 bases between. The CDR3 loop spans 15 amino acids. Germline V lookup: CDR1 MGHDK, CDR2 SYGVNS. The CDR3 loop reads CASSLRTPRSYEQYF. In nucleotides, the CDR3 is TGTGCCAGCAGTCTCCGGACACCTCGCTCCTACGAGCAGTACTTC.

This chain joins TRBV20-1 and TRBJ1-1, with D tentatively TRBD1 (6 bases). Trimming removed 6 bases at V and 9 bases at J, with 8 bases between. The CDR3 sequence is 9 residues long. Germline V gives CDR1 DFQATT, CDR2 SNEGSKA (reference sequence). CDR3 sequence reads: CSATGKAFF. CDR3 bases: TGCAGTGCCACAGGGAAAGCTTTCTTT.

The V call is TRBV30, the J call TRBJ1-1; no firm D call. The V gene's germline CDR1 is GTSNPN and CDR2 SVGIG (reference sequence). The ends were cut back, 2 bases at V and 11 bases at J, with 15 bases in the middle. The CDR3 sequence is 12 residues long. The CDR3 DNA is TGTGCCTGGAGTCCGACTGGGGAAAAGGCTTTCTTT. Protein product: CAWSPTGEKAFF.

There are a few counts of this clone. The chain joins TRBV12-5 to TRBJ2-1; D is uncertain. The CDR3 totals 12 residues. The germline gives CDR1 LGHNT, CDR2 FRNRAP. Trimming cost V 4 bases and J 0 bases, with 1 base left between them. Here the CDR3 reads CASGYSYNEQFF. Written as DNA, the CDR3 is TGTGCTAGTGGTTACTCCTACAATGAGCAGTTCTTC.

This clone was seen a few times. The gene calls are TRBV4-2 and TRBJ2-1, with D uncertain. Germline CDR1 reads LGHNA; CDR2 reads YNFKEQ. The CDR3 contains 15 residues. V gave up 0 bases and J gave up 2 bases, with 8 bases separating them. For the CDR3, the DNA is TGTGCCAGCAGCCAAGATACTATCCCCTACAATGAGCAGTTCTTC. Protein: CASSQDTIPYNEQFF.

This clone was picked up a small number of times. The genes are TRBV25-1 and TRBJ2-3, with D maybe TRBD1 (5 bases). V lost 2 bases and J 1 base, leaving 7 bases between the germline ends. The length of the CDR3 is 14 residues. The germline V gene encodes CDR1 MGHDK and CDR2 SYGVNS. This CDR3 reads CASSELGGTDTQYF. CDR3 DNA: TGTGCCAGCAGTGAACTAGGGGGCACAGATACGCAGTATTTT.

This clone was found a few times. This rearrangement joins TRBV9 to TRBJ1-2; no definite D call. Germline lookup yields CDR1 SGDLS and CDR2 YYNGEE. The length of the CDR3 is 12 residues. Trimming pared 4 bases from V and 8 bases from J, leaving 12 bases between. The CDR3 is CASSPLSLGYTF. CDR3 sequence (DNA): TGTGCCAGCAGCCCACTATCTTTGGGCTACACCTTC.

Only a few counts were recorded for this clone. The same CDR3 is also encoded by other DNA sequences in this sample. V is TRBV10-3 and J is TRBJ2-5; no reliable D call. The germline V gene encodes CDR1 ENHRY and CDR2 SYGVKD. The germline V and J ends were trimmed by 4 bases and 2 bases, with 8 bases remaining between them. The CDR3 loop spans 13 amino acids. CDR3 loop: CAISAAEQETQYF. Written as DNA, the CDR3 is TGTGCCATCAGTGCCGCGGAACAAGAGACCCAGTACTTC.

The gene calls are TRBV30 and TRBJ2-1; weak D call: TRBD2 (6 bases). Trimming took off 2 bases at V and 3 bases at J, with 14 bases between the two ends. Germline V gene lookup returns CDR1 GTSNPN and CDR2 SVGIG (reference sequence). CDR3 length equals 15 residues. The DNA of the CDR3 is TGTGCCTGGAGTATGCGGGATCGGAGCTACAATGAGCAGTTCTTC. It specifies CAWSMRDRSYNEQFF.

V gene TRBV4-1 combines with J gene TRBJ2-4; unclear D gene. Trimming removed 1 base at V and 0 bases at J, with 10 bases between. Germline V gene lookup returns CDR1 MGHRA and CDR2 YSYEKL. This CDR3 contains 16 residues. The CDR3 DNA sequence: TGCGCCAGCAGCCAAGGGGCCCCAGGAGCCAAAAACATTCAGTACTTC. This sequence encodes CASSQGAPGAKNIQYF.

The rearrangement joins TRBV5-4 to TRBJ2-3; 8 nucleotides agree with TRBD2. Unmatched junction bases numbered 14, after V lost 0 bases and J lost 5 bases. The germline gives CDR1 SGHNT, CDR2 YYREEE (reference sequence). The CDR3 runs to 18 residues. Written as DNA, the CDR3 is TGTGCCAGCAGCTTGGGGCCGACTAGCGTGGGGCTTAGAGATACGCAGTATTTT. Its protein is CASSLGPTSVGLRDTQYF.

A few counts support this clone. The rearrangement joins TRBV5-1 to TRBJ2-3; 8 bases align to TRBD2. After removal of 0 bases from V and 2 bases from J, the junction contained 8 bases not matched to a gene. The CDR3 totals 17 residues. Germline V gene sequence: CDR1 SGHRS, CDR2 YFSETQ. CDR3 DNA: TGCGCCAGCAGCTTGGGACTACTAGCGGATCACACAGATACGCAGTATTTT. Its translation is CASSLGLLADHTDTQYF.

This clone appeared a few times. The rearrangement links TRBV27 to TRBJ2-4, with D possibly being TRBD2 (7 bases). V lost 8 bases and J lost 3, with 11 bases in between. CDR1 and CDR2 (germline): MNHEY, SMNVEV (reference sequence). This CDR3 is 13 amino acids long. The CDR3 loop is CASRGAGKNIQYF. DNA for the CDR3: TGTGCCAGCCGGGGGGCGGGCAAAAACATTCAGTACTTC.

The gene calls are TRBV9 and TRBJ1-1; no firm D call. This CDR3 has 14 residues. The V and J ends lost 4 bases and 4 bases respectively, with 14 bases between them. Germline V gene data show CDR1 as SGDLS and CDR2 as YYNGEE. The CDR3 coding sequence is TGTGCCAGCAGCCCTCAGTCGGGTGCCACTGAAGCTTTCTTT. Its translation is CASSPQSGATEAFF.

Written as DNA, the CDR3 is TGTGCCAGTAGTATAGATCCGGATCAGCCCCAGCATTTT. This gives the protein CASSIDPDQPQHF. V and J are TRBV19 and TRBJ1-5; D is ambiguous. CDR1 and CDR2 (germline): LNHDA, SQIVND (reference sequence). The CDR3 sequence is 13 residues long. The ends were cut back, 0 bases at V and 5 bases at J, with 5 bases in the middle.

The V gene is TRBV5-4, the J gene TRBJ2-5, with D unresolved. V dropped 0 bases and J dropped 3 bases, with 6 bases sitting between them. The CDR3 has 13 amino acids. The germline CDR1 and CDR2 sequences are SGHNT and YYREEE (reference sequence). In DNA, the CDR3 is TGTGCCAGCAGCTTGGCTGGGAAAGAGACCCAGTACTTC. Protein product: CASSLAGKETQYF.

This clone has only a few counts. The DNA for the CDR3 is TGTGCCAGCAGCCCTAGACTAGCGGGAGAACAGACCCAGTACTTC. Its protein is CASSPRLAGEQTQYF. This chain uses TRBV7-9 with TRBJ2-5, with 12 bases aligning to TRBD2. V trimming: 5 bases; J trimming: 6 bases; junction bases outside the gene matches: 7. The V gene's germline CDR1 is SEHNR and CDR2 FQNEAQ (reference sequence). The CDR3 totals 15 residues.

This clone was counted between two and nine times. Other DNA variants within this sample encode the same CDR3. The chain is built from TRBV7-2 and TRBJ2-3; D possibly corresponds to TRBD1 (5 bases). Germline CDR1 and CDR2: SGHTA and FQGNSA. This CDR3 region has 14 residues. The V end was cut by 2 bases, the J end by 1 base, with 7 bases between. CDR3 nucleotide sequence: TGTGCCAGCAGCTTAAAGGGGCGCACAGATACGCAGTATTTT. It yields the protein CASSLKGRTDTQYF. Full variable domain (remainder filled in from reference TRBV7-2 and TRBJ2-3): GAGVSQSPSNKVTEKGKDVELRCDPISGHTALYWYRQSLGQGLEFLIYFQGNSAPDKSGLPSDRFSAERTGGSVSTLTIQRTQQEDSAVYLCASSLKGRTDTQYFGPGTRLTVL.

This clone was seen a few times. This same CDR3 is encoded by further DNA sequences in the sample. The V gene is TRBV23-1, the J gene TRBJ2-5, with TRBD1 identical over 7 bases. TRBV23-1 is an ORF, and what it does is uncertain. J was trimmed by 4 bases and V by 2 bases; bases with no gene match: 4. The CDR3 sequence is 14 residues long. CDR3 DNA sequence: TGCGCCAGCAGTCAAAGACAGGGCGGAGAGACCCAGTACTTC. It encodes CASSQRQGGETQYF.

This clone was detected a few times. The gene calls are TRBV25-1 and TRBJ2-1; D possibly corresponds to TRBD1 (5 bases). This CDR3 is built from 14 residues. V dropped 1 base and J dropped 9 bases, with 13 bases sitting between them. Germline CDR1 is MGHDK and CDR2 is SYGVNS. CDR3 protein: CASSEWGILSEQFF. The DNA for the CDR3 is TGTGCCAGCAGTGAATGGGGCATTTTATCTGAGCAGTTCTTC.

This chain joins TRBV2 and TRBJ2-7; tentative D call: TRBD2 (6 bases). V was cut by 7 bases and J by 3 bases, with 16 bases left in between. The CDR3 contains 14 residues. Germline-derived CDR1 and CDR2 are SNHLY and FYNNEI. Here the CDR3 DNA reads TGTGCCAGCAAAACCGGGACTGGAAGCTACGAGCAGTACTTC. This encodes CASKTGTGSYEQYF.

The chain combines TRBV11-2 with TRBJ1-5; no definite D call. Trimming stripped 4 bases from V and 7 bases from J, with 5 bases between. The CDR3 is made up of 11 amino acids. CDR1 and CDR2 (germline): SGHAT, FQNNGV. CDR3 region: CASSSSQPQHF. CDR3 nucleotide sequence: TGTGCCAGCAGCTCGAGCCAGCCCCAGCATTTT.

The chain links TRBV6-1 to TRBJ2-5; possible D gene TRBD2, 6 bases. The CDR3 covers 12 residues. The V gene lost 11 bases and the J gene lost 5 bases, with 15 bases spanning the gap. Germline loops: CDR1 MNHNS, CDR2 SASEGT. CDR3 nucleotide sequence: TGTGCCGGGGGGAGACCCGGGGAGACCCAGTACTTC. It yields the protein CAGGRPGETQYF.